This T cell receptor beta chain stems from a study of T cell responses to AZD1222 COVID-19 vaccine. Looked up from germline, CDR1 is SGHNT and CDR2 is YYREEE (reference sequence). This CDR3 spans 15 amino acids. Trimming removed 1 base from V and 4 bases from J; junction bases left unmatched: 6. A note on this clone: The antigen remains unidentified.

Study results and caveats: The CD4 TCRs associated with vaccination extended across spike and predominated at 160-218 and 743-854. Seropositive status at baseline applied to only six AZD1222 recipients. Regions left unmutated in variants are reportedly the target of nearly half of spike-specific TCRs.

Generated by immunoSEQ multiplex PCR, the TCRdb table keeps only in-frame clones and is missing some. The data show approximately 90,000 clones, just over 85% seen once. J is TRBJ2-7 and V is TRBV5-4; 9 bases are a match to TRBD1. Sequenced here: peripheral blood, sampled on day 0 of AZD1222 vaccination. This clonotype originated in an adult in good health. CDR3 nucleotides: TGTGCCAGCAGCTTGTCTGGGACAGGGATATACGAGCAGTACTTC. Translating it yields CASSLSGTGIYEQYF.